This T cell receptor beta chain was captured in a study of T-cell memory formation after mild COVID-19. Overall study findings and caveats: CM and EM subsets held most contracting CD4+ clones; EMRA held CD8+ ones. Pre-infection memory contained some responding clones, which suggested that cross-reactive memory had joined. CD4+ bias marked clones expanding day 15 to 37, unlike balanced contracting clones.

TCRdb reanalysed the 5' RACE reads using MiXCR and keeps one entry per CDR3 protein. The sample has approximately 150,000 distinct CDR3 sequences, 15% to 20% seen once. Regarding this clonotype: The antigen is unknown. An end of the junction differs from the germline gene, which may be a read error.

Germline loops: CDR1 MGHDK, CDR2 SYGVNS. This CDR3 spans 13 amino acids. The receptor comes from an adult woman who had mild COVID-19 (a few samples of this study predate the infection). Cell type and time point are not known. This chain links TRBV25-1 with TRBJ1-2; D not certain. Sequenced input: PBMCs or a T cell subset sorted from them (not recorded which). CDR3 sequence: CASSGTTAHVSSF. Here the CDR3 DNA reads TGTGCCAGCAGTGGAACGACGGCCCACGTAAGCTCCTTC.